This TCR beta chain was captured by sequencing in a study of blood T cells in healthy people across ages. CDR1 and CDR2 (germline): LGHNA, YNFKEQ. The CDR3 consists of 16 residues. Study-wide results and limits: Versus aged donors, long-lived donors had higher diversity and more naive CD4+ cells. The recorded TCR beta diversity per million T cells decreased in a roughly linear manner with age. Samples with more naive T cells showed higher observed beta diversity.

Together with a sample-barcoded 5' primer, a J-beta primer mix was included in a second PCR lasting about 6 to 11 cycles. A template-switch adaptor that had 12 random nucleotides put a tag on each cDNA molecule. MiXCR was run by TCRdb on the 5' RACE reads, yielding one entry per CDR3 protein. The sample consists of around 970,000 distinct CDR3 sequences, roughly half of them appearing once. Concerning this clonotype itself: The target antigen is unknown. This sequence may be a read error, since a much larger clone differs from it by one base.

The chain employs TRBV4-2 and TRBJ2-3; TRBD2 aligns across 10 bases. The TCR originated in a woman aged 55-70 years in good health. The sequencing sample was made of blood. CDR3 coding DNA: TGTGCCAGCAGCCGGGGACTAGCGAAATTCACAAATACGCAGTATTTT. Protein sequence: CASSRGLAKFTNTQYF.